This TCR beta chain is from a study of cytomegalovirus exposure and HLA in healthy donors. With 60 Vbeta and 13 Jbeta primers, the PCR was carried out. Measured with immunoSEQ multiplex PCR; TCRdb has only the in-frame clones, and not every one. The repertoire consists of 150,000 to 200,000 clones, with around 79% occurring once and the leading ten covering about 14%. Germline-derived CDR1 and CDR2 are MGHRA and YSYEKL. CDR3 length equals 17 residues. Unmatched junction bases numbered 10, after V lost 3 bases and J lost 2 bases. Study-wide points: Looking again later, the authors saw that most CMV-associated TCR beta chains seemed HLA-restricted.

Note on this clone: What it binds is unknown.

Specimen: PBMCs. The TCR originated in a middle-aged man in good health and CMV-seropositive. V usage is TRBV4-1 and J usage is TRBJ1-5; TRBD1 aligns across 7 bases. DNA of the CDR3: TGCGCCAGCAGCCAGGTCAGGGGGAGAGAGGGCAATCAGCCCCAGCATTTT. Its translation: CASSQVRGREGNQPQHF.